This record concerns one T cell receptor beta chain sequence. This record comes from a study of technical replicates of blood from a handful of donors. Produced via immunoSEQ multiplex PCR; TCRdb's table is partial and in-frame only. Counted here are around 83,000 clones, around nine tenths occurring once; the ten biggest clones make up 0.25%. This CDR3 has 20 residues. What was sequenced was T cells isolated from PBMCs. The clonotype was recovered from a human donor in good health. V gene TRBV21-1 combines with J gene TRBJ2-2; TRBD1 is the table's D call, not checked against the DNA. TRBV21-1 is an annotated pseudogene. Here the CDR3 reads CASSKRVGHRGFANTGELFF. The CDR3 DNA follows: TGTGCCAGCAGCAAAAGAGTTGGGCACAGGGGGTTCGCGAACACCGGGGAGCTGTTTTTT.